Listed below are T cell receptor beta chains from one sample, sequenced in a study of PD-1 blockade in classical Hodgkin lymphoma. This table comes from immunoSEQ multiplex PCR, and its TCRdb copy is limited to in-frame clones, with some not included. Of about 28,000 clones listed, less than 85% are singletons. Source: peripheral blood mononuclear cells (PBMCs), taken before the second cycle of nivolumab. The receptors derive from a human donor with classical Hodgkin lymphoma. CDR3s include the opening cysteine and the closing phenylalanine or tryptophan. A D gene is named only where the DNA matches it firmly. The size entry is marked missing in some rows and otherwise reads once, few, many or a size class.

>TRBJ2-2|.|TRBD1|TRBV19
TGTGCCAGTAGTATAGGGACAGGGGGTTCCGGGGAGCTGTTTTTT
CASSIGTGGSGELFF
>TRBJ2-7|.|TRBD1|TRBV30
TGTGCCTGGAGCCGACAGGGATCCTACGAGCAGTACTTC
CAWSRQGSYEQYF
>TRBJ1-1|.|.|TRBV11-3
TGTGCCAGCAGGGGTGGGAAGGAGAACACTGAAGCTTTCTTT
CASRGGKENTEAFF
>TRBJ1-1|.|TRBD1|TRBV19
TGTGCCAGTAGTCTGGGGACAGGGGGAACTGAAGCTTTCTTT
CASSLGTGGTEAFF
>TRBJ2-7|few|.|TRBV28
TGTGCCAGCGTGCGGGGAGCGACCTACGAGCAGTACTTC
CASVRGATYEQYF
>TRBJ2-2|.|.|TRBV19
TGTGCCAGTAGGTCTACGTGGGGCAGGGGAGGAACCGGGGAGCTGTTTTTT
CASRSTWGRGGTGELFF
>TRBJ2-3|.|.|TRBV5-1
TGCGCCAGCAGCTTGGGGCAGGGGTGGACAGATACGCAGTATTTT
CASSLGQGWTDTQYF
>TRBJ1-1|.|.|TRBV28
TGTGCCAGCAGTCCCCCCGGGCCGAACACTGAAGCTTTCTTT
CASSPPGPNTEAFF
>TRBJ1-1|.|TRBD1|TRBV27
TGTGCCAGCAGTTTAAATCGGGACAGGGCCACTGAAGCTTTCTTT
CASSLNRDRATEAFF
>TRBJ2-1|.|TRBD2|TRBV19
TGTGCCAGTAGTATAGGGGGGACTAGACTCTCCTACAATGAGCAGTTCTTC
CASSIGGTRLSYNEQFF
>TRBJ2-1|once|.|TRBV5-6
TGTGCCAGCAGCTTGTGGTCTAGACAGTTCTTC
CASSLWSRQFF
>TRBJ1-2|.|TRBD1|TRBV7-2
TGTGCCAGCAGCCCAGACAGGGGTGGCTATGGCTACACCTTC
CASSPDRGGYGYTF
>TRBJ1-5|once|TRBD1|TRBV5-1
TGCGCCAGCAGCTCACTGACAGGGGTTGGCAATCAGCCCCAGCATTTT
CASSSLTGVGNQPQHF
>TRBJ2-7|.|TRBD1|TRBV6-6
TGTGCCAGCAGTTACTCGACACAGGGGCGTCCCTACGAGCAGTACTTC
CASSYSTQGRPYEQYF
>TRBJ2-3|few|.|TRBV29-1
TGCAGCGTTGTGGCCGTGATGGGGGATACGCAGTATTTT
CSVVAVMGDTQYF
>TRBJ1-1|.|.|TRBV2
TGTGCCAGCAGTACCAGACAAACTACTGAAGCTTTCTTT
CASSTRQTTEAFF
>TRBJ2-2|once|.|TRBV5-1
TGCGCCAGCAGCGGAGTAGGTACCGGGGAGCTGTTTTTT
CASSGVGTGELFF
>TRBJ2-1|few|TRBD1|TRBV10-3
TGTGCCATCAGCGGGACAGGGTTTAATGAGCAGTTCTTC
CAISGTGFNEQFF
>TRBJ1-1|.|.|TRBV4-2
TGTGCCAGCAGCCAAGTGGAGGGGATGAACACTGAAGCTTTCTTT
CASSQVEGMNTEAFF
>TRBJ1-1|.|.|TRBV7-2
TGTGCCAGCAGTTCCGACCTTTACACTGAAGCTTTCTTT
CASSSDLYTEAFF
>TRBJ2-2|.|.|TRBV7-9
TGTGCCAGCAGTGCCTTCGCGAGCACCGGGGAGCTGTTTTTT
CASSAFASTGELFF
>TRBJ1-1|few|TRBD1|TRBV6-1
TGTGCCAGCAGTGCCCACACCGTAACAGGGGTTACTGAAGCTTTCTTT
CASSAHTVTGVTEAFF
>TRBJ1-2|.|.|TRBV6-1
TGTGCCAGCAGTGAATTTGGAGAAAACTATGGCTACACCTTC
CASSEFGENYGYTF
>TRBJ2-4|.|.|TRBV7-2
TGTGCCAGCAGCTGGGACGGCAGCTTAGCCAAAAACATTCAGTACTTC
CASSWDGSLAKNIQYF
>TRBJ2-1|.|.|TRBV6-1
TGTGCCAGCGGGGCAGAAGAAAACAATGAGCAGTTCTTC
CASGAEENNEQFF
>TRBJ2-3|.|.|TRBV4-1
TGCGCCAGCAGCCGGGGGGAAGGGGCCGGCGATACGCAGTATTTT
CASSRGEGAGDTQYF
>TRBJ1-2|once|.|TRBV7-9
TGTGCCAGCAGCTTCGCGGCAGGAGTCGATGGCTACACCTTC
CASSFAAGVDGYTF
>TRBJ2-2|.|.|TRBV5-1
TGCGCCAGCAGGACGGACGTGGCCGGGGAGCTGTTTTTT
CASRTDVAGELFF
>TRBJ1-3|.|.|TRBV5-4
TGTGCCAGCAGCTTGGGGGTGCGAGACACCATATATTTT
CASSLGVRDTIYF
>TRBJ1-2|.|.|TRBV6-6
TGTGCCACCGGAGGGAGGGGAACTGGCTACACCTTC
CATGGRGTGYTF
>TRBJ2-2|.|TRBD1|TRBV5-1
TGCGCCAGCAGCGACACTCAGGGGGCGCCCGGGGAGCTGTTTTTT
CASSDTQGAPGELFF
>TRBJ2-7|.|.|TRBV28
TGTGCCAGCAGTTCAGTTTGGTCTAGGGGAAGCTACGAGCAGTACTTC
CASSSVWSRGSYEQYF
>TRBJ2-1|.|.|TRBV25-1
TGTGCCAGCAGGGCTAGGGGAGCACTCTACAATGAGCAGTTCTTC
CASRARGALYNEQFF
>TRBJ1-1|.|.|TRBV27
TGTGCCAGCAGTTTGGGTGCCGTTTCCGGAAGAGCTTTCTTT
CASSLGAVSGRAFF
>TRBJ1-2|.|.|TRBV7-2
TGTGCCAGCAGCTTAACCCGATCCCGAACAGGGCCCTGGGACTATGGCTACACCTTC
CASSLTRSRTGPWDYGYTF
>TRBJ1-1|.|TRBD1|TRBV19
TGTGCCAGTAGATGGGTCGGGAGGGGGCGCGGGAACGAAGCTTTCTTT
CASRWVGRGRGNEAFF
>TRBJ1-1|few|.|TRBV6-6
TGTGCCAGCAGTTACTCGGTTACAGCCTGGAACACTGAAGCTTTCTTT
CASSYSVTAWNTEAFF
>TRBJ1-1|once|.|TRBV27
TGTGCCAGCAGTTTTAGGGCATTCACTGAAGCTTTCTTT
CASSFRAFTEAFF
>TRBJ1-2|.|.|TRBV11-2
TGTGCCAGCAGCCGATACAGGGCTGGCTACACCTTC
CASSRYRAGYTF
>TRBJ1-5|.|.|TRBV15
TGTGCCACCAGCAGAGACAGGGTTCAGCCCCAGCATTTT
CATSRDRVQPQHF
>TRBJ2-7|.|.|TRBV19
TGTGCCAGTAGGGGAGAGAGCTCCTACGAGCAGTACTTC
CASRGESSYEQYF
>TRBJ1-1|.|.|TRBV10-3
TGTGCCATCAGTGGGACAGCGATGAACACTGAAGCTTTCTTT
CAISGTAMNTEAFF
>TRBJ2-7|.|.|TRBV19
TGTGCCAGTAGTGCCCTCGGACGCGGCTACGAGCAGTACTTC
CASSALGRGYEQYF
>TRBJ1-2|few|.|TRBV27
TGTGCCAGCAGTAAGACGGGGCATGGCTACACCTTC
CASSKTGHGYTF
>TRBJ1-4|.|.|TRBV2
TGTGCCAGCAGCAGGCAGGGTGTACGTGAAAAACTGTTTTTT
CASSRQGVREKLFF
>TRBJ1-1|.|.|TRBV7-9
TGTGCCAGCAGCTTACTGAGAGGGGGGAACACTGAAGCTTTCTTT
CASSLLRGGNTEAFF
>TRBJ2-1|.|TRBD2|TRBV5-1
TGCGCCAGCAGCTTGGCGGGGGGGCTCTCCTACAATGAGCAGTTCTTC
CASSLAGGLSYNEQFF
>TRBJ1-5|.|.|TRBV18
TGTGCCAGCTCACCGACGGATTATAGCAATCAGCCCCAGCATTTT
CASSPTDYSNQPQHF
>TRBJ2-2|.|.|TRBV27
TGTGCCAGCAGTTCACGGGGGAACACCGGGGAGCTGTTTTTT
CASSSRGNTGELFF
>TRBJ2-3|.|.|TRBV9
TGTGCCAGCAGCGTAGAGTATTGGGGGCGGGGATTCACAGATACGCAGTATTTT
CASSVEYWGRGFTDTQYF
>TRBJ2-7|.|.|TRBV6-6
TGTGCCAGCAGCCACGGGGGGGACAGCGAGCAGTACTTC
CASSHGGDSEQYF
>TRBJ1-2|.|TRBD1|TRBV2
TGTGCCAGCAGTGGACAGGGGGGTGGCTACACCTTC
CASSGQGGGYTF
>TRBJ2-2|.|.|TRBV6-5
TGTGCCAGCAGTTACTCGTTCACAGGGCGCACCGGGGAGCTGTTTTTT
CASSYSFTGRTGELFF
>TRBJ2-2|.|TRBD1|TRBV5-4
TGTGCCAGCAGCCTTACAGGGGGTAACACCGGGGAGCTGTTTTTT
CASSLTGGNTGELFF